This entry lists 9 T cell receptor beta chains sequenced from one sample in a study of prognosis after radiotherapy for stage I lung cancer. Two rounds of multiplex PCR amplified TCR beta CDR3 from genomic DNA. Individual primers that were specific to each TRBV and TRBJ gene served in first-round PCR. In TCRdb, the multiplex PCR reads were re-called with MiXCR into one record per CDR3 protein. The sample lists tens of thousands of distinct CDR3 sequences; roughly two fifths were seen once. This sample comprised PBMCs, obtained before or after stereotactic body radiation therapy (not recorded which). The origin of the receptors is a donor aged 50 or older with non-small cell lung cancer.

A remark on this clonotype: With a much larger clone just one base away, this may be a read error. The chain is built from TRBV4-3 and TRBJ2-5; 10 positions agree with TRBD1. This CDR3 is built from 19 residues. V was clipped by 2 bases and J by 5 bases; unmatched bases: 17. Germline assignment: CDR1 LGHNA and CDR2 YSLEER. The CDR3 DNA sequence: TGCGCCAGCAGCCAATCCCCGGTCGGGGGGACAGGGGCTGAGGAGACCCAGTACTTC. Translation gives CASSQSPVGGTGAEETQYF.

The chain links TRBV5-8 to TRBJ2-2; 10 bases align to TRBD1. Trimming removed 4 bases from V and 5 bases from J; junction bases left unmatched: 14. Germline lookup yields CDR1 SGHTS and CDR2 YDEGEE. The CDR3 spans 18 residues. The CDR3 loop reads CASSPGQGSLVLTGELFF. Written as DNA, the CDR3 is TGTGCCAGCAGCCCGGGACAGGGGTCTCTGGTACTTACCGGGGAGCTGTTTTTT.

The V call is TRBV28, the J call TRBJ2-1, with D possibly matching TRBD2 (5 bases). This CDR3 has 13 amino acids. The germline V gene has CDR1 MDHEN and CDR2 SYDVKM. Trimming took off 5 bases at V and 1 base at J, with 6 bases between the two ends. In DNA, the CDR3 is TGTGCCAGCAGTGGCGGGTCCTACAATGAGCAGTTCTTC. Residues: CASSGGSYNEQFF.

This clonotype was picked up many times. The V call is TRBV10-3, the J call TRBJ2-1; maybe TRBD1 (7 bases). This CDR3 has 13 residues. CDR1 and CDR2 from the germline V gene are ENHRY and SYGVKD. V dropped 4 bases and J dropped 8 bases, with 12 bases sitting between them. CDR3 nucleotides: TGTGCCATCAGTGGCAGGGGGGAGGATGAGCAGTTCTTC. It is translated as CAISGRGEDEQFF.

Concerning this clonotype: One end of the junction does not line up with germline, which may come from a read error. The genes are TRBV5-5 and TRBJ2-3, with 15 bases identical to TRBD2. The CDR3 totals 16 residues. CDR1 is SGHKS and CDR2 is YYEKEE in the germline V gene (reference sequence). CDR3 sequence: CASSPGTSGRTYTQYF. The CDR3 DNA is TGTGCTAGCAGCCCTGGGACTAGCGGGAGGACATATACGCAGTATTTT. Variable domain in full (rest from reference TRBV5-5 and TRBJ2-3): DAGVTQSPTHLIKTRGQQVTLRCSPISGHKSVSWYQQVLGQGPQFIFQYYEKEERGRGNFPDRFSARQFPNYSSELNVNALLLGDSALYLCASSPGTSGRTYTQYFGPGTRLTVL.

This clonotype was found many times. The chain has TRBV27 and TRBJ2-3; tentative D call: TRBD2 (5 bases). Deletions cut 1 base from V and 7 bases from J, with 15 bases between. Germline V gene data show CDR1 as MNHEY and CDR2 as SMNVEV (reference sequence). The CDR3 runs to 15 residues. The CDR3 DNA is TGTGCCAGCAGTTTATATGGGAGTAGCTTAAATACGCAGTATTTT. Protein: CASSLYGSSLNTQYF.

The J gene is TRBJ2-7, the V gene TRBV20-1; D unclear. V lost 7 bases, J lost 2 bases, and 15 bases lay in between. Germline lookup yields CDR1 DFQATT and CDR2 SNEGSKA (reference sequence). CDR3 length: 13 amino acids. DNA for the CDR3: TGCAGTGATGGAGATCAGCAGACCTACGAGCAGTACTTC. It translates to CSDGDQQTYEQYF.

This chain connects TRBV5-5 to TRBJ1-6; TRBD1 might be the D (5 bases). Deletions cut 4 bases from V and 4 bases from J, with 15 bases between. CDR1 and CDR2 (germline): SGHKS, YYEKEE (reference sequence). The CDR3 contains 16 residues. The CDR3 protein is CASSHGGRIYNSPLHF. The DNA for the CDR3 is TGTGCCAGCAGCCACGGGGGACGGATTTATAATTCACCCCTCCACTTT.

This clonotype was seen many times. J is TRBJ2-2 and V is TRBV6-5; D not resolved. The germline V and J ends were trimmed by 0 bases and 2 bases, with 7 bases remaining between them. Per the germline V gene, CDR1 is MNHEY and CDR2 is SVGAGI. The CDR3 has 15 residues. The CDR3: CASSYSTANTGELFF. The CDR3 DNA follows: TGTGCCAGCAGTTACTCGACCGCTAACACCGGGGAGCTGTTTTTT.